This T cell receptor beta chain was retrieved from a study of T cell repertoires in cytomegalovirus infection. Turning to the study itself: Both a matching HLA type and CMV infection were indicated by public TCR beta signatures. Study-level results: Within the response measured ex vivo, HLA-C-restricted CMV-specific TCR beta clonotypes were dominant. CMV carriers having the relevant HLA were flagged by cumulative public TCR beta family frequency.

The CDR3 length is 16 residues. V shed 3 bases and J shed 4 bases, with 16 bases lying between them. The germline CDR1 and CDR2 sequences are SGHTA and FQGTGA. This clonotype has just a few counts. The target antigen is unknown. TCRdb called the reads again in MiXCR, with one record for every CDR3 protein. The sample shows 630,000 or so distinct CDR3 sequences, 20% to 25% of them seen only once. The rearrangement links TRBV7-3 to TRBJ2-1; D assignment may be TRBD1 or TRBD2 (6 bases each). The TCR comes from a human donor in good health (CMV status not recorded). Some clones in this sample may be carry-over from other donors' samples. The specimen was CD8+ T cells from PBMCs. CDR3 nucleotides: TGTGCCAGCAGCTTGATGGGGGGCACGGAGTACAATGAGCAGTTCTTC. The encoded protein is CASSLMGGTEYNEQFF.